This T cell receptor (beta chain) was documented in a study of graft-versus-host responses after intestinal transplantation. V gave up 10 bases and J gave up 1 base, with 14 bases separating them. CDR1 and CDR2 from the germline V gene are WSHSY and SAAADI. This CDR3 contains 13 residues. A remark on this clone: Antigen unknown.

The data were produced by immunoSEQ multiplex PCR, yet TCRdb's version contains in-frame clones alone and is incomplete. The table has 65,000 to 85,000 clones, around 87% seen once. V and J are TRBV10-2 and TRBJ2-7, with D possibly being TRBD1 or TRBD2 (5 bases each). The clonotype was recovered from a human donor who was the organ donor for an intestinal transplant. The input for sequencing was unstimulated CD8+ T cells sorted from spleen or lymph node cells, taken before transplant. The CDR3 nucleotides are TGCGCCACCACCGGGACGGAGTCCTACGAGCAGTACTTC. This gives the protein CATTGTESYEQYF.